A single sample gave rise to the 29 T cell receptor beta chains below, sequenced in a study of control samples from healthy donors and cancer patients. Libraries were prepared by immunoSEQ multiplex PCR; TCRdb keeps only in-frame clonotypes and omits some of them. Among about 95,000 clones listed, over 80% were seen once. Sequencing was performed on blood. These receptors were obtained from a man aged 25 to 45 in good health.

This clone was seen a handful of times. The chain combines TRBV18 with TRBJ1-2, with 12 bases that match TRBD1. Germline-derived CDR1 and CDR2 are KGHSH and LQKENI. V lost 3 bases, J lost 8 bases, and 10 bases stayed unmatched. The CDR3 is 16 amino acids. The CDR3: CASSPLSGQGAVGYTF. DNA for the CDR3: TGTGCCAGCTCACCTCTCTCGGGACAGGGGGCGGTAGGCTACACCTTC.

This chain connects TRBV30 to TRBJ1-2; D is perhaps TRBD1 (6 bases). The CDR3 is 16 amino acids. Germline assignment: CDR1 GTSNPN and CDR2 SVGIG (reference sequence). Trimming cost V 0 bases and J 3 bases, with 17 bases left between them. The CDR3 reads CAWSVQGWGSDYGYTF. The CDR3 coding sequence is TGTGCCTGGAGTGTACAGGGTTGGGGTAGCGACTATGGCTACACCTTC.

This clone was detected once. The chain has TRBV18 and TRBJ2-7, with a weak D call TRBD1 (5 bases). V dropped 3 bases and J dropped 6 bases, with 12 bases sitting between them. Germline CDR1 reads KGHSH; CDR2 reads LQKENI. The CDR3 covers 13 residues. CDR3 sequence (DNA): TGTGCCAGCTCACCCTCCGACAGTATCGAGCAGTACTTC. Amino acid sequence: CASSPSDSIEQYF.

V gene TRBV16 combines with J gene TRBJ2-7; D uncertain. The V end lost 3 bases, the J end lost 5 bases, and 5 bases lay between the germline ends. Germline V gene data show CDR1 as KGHSY and CDR2 as FQNENV. The CDR3 is 11 amino acids. The CDR3 here is CASSQGNEQYF. CDR3 DNA: TGTGCCAGCAGCCAGGGCAACGAGCAGTACTTC.

This CDR3 is CATKRSGSYNSPLHF. CDR3 coding DNA: TGTGCCACCAAGAGATCAGGATCCTATAATTCACCCCTCCACTTT. The rearrangement uses TRBV7-9 and TRBJ1-6; D ambiguous. The CDR3 totals 15 residues. Germline loops: CDR1 SEHNR, CDR2 FQNEAQ (reference sequence). The ends were cut back, 10 bases at V and 1 base at J, with 14 bases in the middle.

The genes are TRBV12-3 or TRBV12-4 and TRBJ1-2; tentatively, D is TRBD1 (6 bases). This CDR3 spans 12 amino acids. Between the trimmed V and J ends, which lost 5 bases and 8 bases, there was a span of 12 bases. CDR3 loop: CASSPGQGGYTF. The CDR3 coding sequence is TGTGCCAGCAGTCCGGGACAAGGAGGCTACACCTTC.

The chain recombines TRBV2 with TRBJ2-7; D gene unclear. CDR3 length: 14 amino acids. Germline CDR1 reads SNHLY; CDR2 reads FYNNEI. Trimming stripped 4 bases from V and 2 bases from J, with 12 bases between. CDR3 amino acids: CASSVEVGPYEQYF. The CDR3 DNA reads TGTGCCAGCAGTGTTGAGGTAGGGCCCTACGAGCAGTACTTC.

This clone was observed a single time. The rearrangement uses TRBV20-1 and TRBJ2-3; D possibly corresponds to TRBD2 (5 bases). The V end lost 3 bases, the J end lost 6 bases, and 10 bases lay between the germline ends. The CDR3 contains 12 residues. Germline-derived CDR1 and CDR2 are DFQATT and SNEGSKA (reference sequence). CDR3 region: CSASPTRDTQYF. The CDR3 nucleotides read TGCAGTGCTAGTCCTACTAGGGATACGCAGTATTTT.

J is TRBJ2-7 and V is TRBV27; D is ambiguous. Trimming pared 1 base from V and 3 bases from J, leaving 7 bases between. CDR3 length: 13 residues. Germline V gene sequence: CDR1 MNHEY, CDR2 SMNVEV (reference sequence). The CDR3 reads CASSLLPGYEQYF. The CDR3 DNA follows: TGTGCCAGCAGTTTATTACCCGGCTACGAGCAGTACTTC.

J is TRBJ1-1 and V is TRBV20-1; D is undetermined. The CDR3 contains 11 residues. Between the trimmed V and J ends, which lost 3 bases and 3 bases, there was a span of 5 bases. Per the germline V gene, CDR1 is DFQATT and CDR2 is SNEGSKA (reference sequence). CDR3 protein: CSASGYTEAFF. The CDR3 DNA reads TGCAGTGCTAGTGGGTACACTGAAGCTTTCTTT.

V and J are TRBV7-7 and TRBJ2-7; TRBD1 matches 9 bases. Trimming took 5 bases from V and 3 from J; bases not matched to a gene: 5. Germline assignment: CDR1 SSHAT and CDR2 FNYEAQ (reference sequence). The CDR3 spans 14 residues. The chain's CDR3 is CASSIGQGSYEQYF. The CDR3 region has the DNA TGTGCCAGCAGCATCGGACAGGGGAGCTACGAGCAGTACTTC.

V usage is TRBV11-2 and J usage is TRBJ2-7; D is possibly TRBD2 (5 bases). V shed 0 bases and J shed 5 bases, with 14 bases lying between them. Germline V gene sequence: CDR1 SGHAT, CDR2 FQNNGV. CDR3 length: 15 amino acids. In nucleotides, the CDR3 is TGTGCCAGCAGCTTAGATCACGGGGAAATGGACGAGCAGTACTTC. Its protein product is CASSLDHGEMDEQYF.

The V call is TRBV12-3 or TRBV12-4, the J call TRBJ1-3, with D unresolved. The CDR3 is 13 residues long. Trimming took off 6 bases at V and 7 bases at J, with 13 bases between the two ends. In nucleotides, the CDR3 is TGTGCCAGCAGACCGAGGGTTTTCAACACCATATATTTT. Its translation: CASRPRVFNTIYF.

The rearrangement links TRBV12-3 or TRBV12-4 to TRBJ1-5; tentatively, D is TRBD1 (5 bases). V lost 1 base and J lost 7, with 8 bases in between. This CDR3 has 13 amino acids. This CDR3 is CASSLEGDQPQHF. CDR3 in DNA: TGTGCCAGCAGTTTAGAAGGGGACCAGCCCCAGCATTTT.

The V call is TRBV7-6, the J call TRBJ1-4; possibly TRBD1 for D (5 bases). The CDR3 totals 15 residues. Per germline, CDR1 SGHVS and CDR2 FNYEAQ. Deletions cut 4 bases from V and 5 bases from J, with 14 bases between. The CDR3 is CASSSTIRGNEKLFF. The CDR3 DNA is TGTGCCAGCAGCTCAACTATCCGGGGGAATGAAAAACTGTTTTTT.

J is TRBJ2-7 and V is TRBV6-5; 9 bases agree with TRBD1. The germline gives CDR1 MNHEY, CDR2 SVGAGI. This CDR3 has 14 residues. The trim removed 6 bases at V and 4 bases at J, leaving 7 bases unmatched. CDR3 coding DNA: TGTGCCAGCAGATTAGGACAGGGGCTGTACGAGCAGTACTTC. Translating it yields CASRLGQGLYEQYF.

The gene calls are TRBV30 and TRBJ2-3; TRBD2 is a possible D gene (5 bases). The CDR3 covers 13 residues. Trimming left V 0 bases short and J 5 bases short, with 9 bases between. Germline assignment: CDR1 GTSNPN and CDR2 SVGIG (reference sequence). The CDR3: CAWSVSRVDTQYF. For the CDR3, the DNA is TGTGCCTGGAGTGTATCGAGGGTAGATACGCAGTATTTT.

The chain carries TRBV6-1 and TRBJ2-6; TRBD1 matches 8 bases. The CDR3 length is 17 residues. Per the germline V gene, CDR1 is MNHNS and CDR2 is SASEGT. Germline trimming cut 3 bases from V and 1 base from J; bases unmatched to any gene: 5. As DNA, the CDR3 is TGTGCCAGCAGTGACAGGGGGCGTAGTTCTGGGGCCAACGTCCTGACTTTC. This sequence encodes CASSDRGRSSGANVLTF.

The chain employs TRBV30 and TRBJ1-3, with 7 bases that match TRBD1. The CDR3 has 15 residues. Unmatched junction bases numbered 6, after V lost 2 bases and J lost 2 bases. Germline assignment: CDR1 GTSNPN and CDR2 SVGIG (reference sequence). The CDR3 sequence is CAWSPIDRAGNTIYF. The CDR3 region has the DNA TGTGCCTGGAGTCCCATCGACAGGGCTGGAAACACCATATATTTT.

The chain links TRBV7-9 to TRBJ2-2, with unresolved D. Looked up from germline, CDR1 is SEHNR and CDR2 is FQNEAQ (reference sequence). Trimming removed 1 base from V and 9 bases from J, with 6 bases in between. The CDR3 covers 12 residues. The CDR3 protein is CASSLEGWELFF. CDR3 bases: TGTGCCAGCAGCTTAGAGGGCTGGGAGCTGTTTTTT. Drawing the rest from reference TRBV7-9 and TRBJ2-2, the complete variable domain is DTGVSQNPRHKITKRGQNVTFRCDPISEHNRLYWYRQTLGQGPEFLTYFQNEAQLEKSRLLSDRFSAERPKGSFSTLEIQRTEQGDSAMYLCASSLEGWELFFGEGSRLTVL.

This sequence joins TRBV27 and TRBJ1-5; 8 bases are a match to TRBD1. Losses at the gene ends were 1 base for V and 4 bases for J; bases not matched to a gene: 15. The CDR3 is 19 residues long. CDR1 and CDR2 (germline): MNHEY, SMNVEV (reference sequence). CDR3 nucleotide sequence: TGTGCCAGCAGTTTATACCGGGACAGGAGCTCGGTTCAAAATCAGCCCCAGCATTTT. Translated, it gives CASSLYRDRSSVQNQPQHF.

This clone was found many times. V is TRBV25-1 and J is TRBJ2-6; 7 bases match TRBD2. CDR1 and CDR2 (germline): MGHDK, SYGVNS. V was clipped by 6 bases and J by 0 bases; unmatched bases: 2. The CDR3 is 15 amino acids. The CDR3 reads CASSGGSSGANVLTF. The CDR3 DNA reads as TGTGCCAGCAGCGGGGGGAGCTCTGGGGCCAACGTCCTGACTTTC.

This clone has only a few counts. The chain recombines TRBV24-1 with TRBJ2-3; 9 bases are a match to TRBD1. CDR3 length: 15 amino acids. The germline V gene has CDR1 KGHDR and CDR2 SFDVKD. V gave up 3 bases and J gave up 5 bases; unmatched junction bases: 5. The CDR3 sequence is CATSDQGTGKDTQYF. As DNA, the CDR3 is TGTGCCACCAGTGATCAAGGGACAGGGAAAGATACGCAGTATTTT.

This clone came up a few times. The chain uses TRBV25-1 and TRBJ1-1; D perhaps matches TRBD1 (5 bases). This CDR3 spans 15 amino acids. Trimming stripped 3 bases from V and 3 bases from J, with 14 bases between. Germline V lookup: CDR1 MGHDK, CDR2 SYGVNS. The CDR3 DNA reads as TGTGCCAGCAGTGATTTTCAACGGGGGGACACTGAAGCTTTCTTT. As protein: CASSDFQRGDTEAFF. The whole variable domain, remainder taken from reference TRBV25-1 and TRBJ1-1, is EADIYQTPRYLVIGTGKKITLECSQTMGHDKMYWYQQDPGMELHLIHYSYGVNSTEKGDLSSESTVSRIRTEHFPLTLESARPSHTSQYLCASSDFQRGDTEAFFGQGTRLTVV.

The CDR3, as DNA: TGTGCCATCAGTGAGCAGTACAGCTACGAGCAGTACTTC. Translating gives CAISEQYSYEQYF. The rearrangement links TRBV10-3 to TRBJ2-7; unclear D gene. Trimming shortened V by 2 bases and J by 3 bases, and 8 bases separated the two germline ends. The CDR3 extends over 13 amino acids. The germline CDR1 and CDR2 sequences are ENHRY and SYGVKD.

This clone was counted a single time. V is TRBV19 and J is TRBJ2-7; 7 bases match TRBD1. CDR1 and CDR2 (germline): LNHDA, SQIVND (reference sequence). The CDR3 length is 13 residues. The J segment lost 5 bases and the V segment lost 5 bases, leaving 6 bases of the junction unmatched. In DNA form, the CDR3 reads TGTGCCAGTAGTGAAACAGGGGTCCACGAGCAGTACTTC. Its protein is CASSETGVHEQYF.

This chain joins TRBV20-1 and TRBJ2-7; D perhaps matches TRBD1 (5 bases). With 3 bases removed from V and 4 bases from J, the gap between germline ends came to 13 bases. Germline CDR1 and CDR2: DFQATT and SNEGSKA (reference sequence). The CDR3 contains 13 residues. The CDR3 sequence is CSASGAEGYEQYF. DNA for the CDR3: TGCAGTGCTAGTGGGGCAGAAGGTTACGAGCAGTACTTC.

Of note for this clone: A read error may account for a junction end that differs from germline. V and J are TRBV28 and TRBJ2-2, with D perhaps TRBD2 (5 bases). CDR1 and CDR2 from the germline V gene are MDHEN and SYDVKM. There are 16 residues in the CDR3. CDR3: CASSQTQRRRHRGAVF. CDR3 nucleotides: TGTGCCAGCAGCCAAACCCAGAGACGTCGACACCGGGGAGCTGTTTTT.

V gene TRBV10-3 combines with J gene TRBJ2-7, with D perhaps TRBD1 (5 bases). The CDR3 covers 11 residues. Germline CDR1 ENHRY, CDR2 SYGVKD. V shed 11 bases and J shed 2 bases, with 10 bases lying between them. Here the CDR3 DNA reads TGTGCCTCACGACAGACCTACGAGCAGTACTTC. Amino acids: CASRQTYEQYF.